The next 20 T cell receptor beta chains were all read from a single sample in a study of blood T cell repertoires in COVID-19. Sequenced by immunoSEQ multiplex PCR; TCRdb stores in-frame clones only, minus some. In the table there are tens of thousands of clones, approximately 82% of which are singletons. Source material: peripheral blood. Source of these receptors: a woman aged 80 or older with acute or convalescent COVID-19.

The chain is built from TRBV7-8 and TRBJ1-5; 10 bases are shared with TRBD1. CDR1 is SGHVS and CDR2 is FQNEAQ in the germline V gene. CDR3 size: 16 residues. The V and J ends lost 5 bases and 1 base, in that order; junction bases with no gene match: 5. The CDR3 DNA follows: TGTGCCAGCAGCAAACGACAGGGGGCGAGCAATCAGCCCCAGCATTTT. As protein: CASSKRQGASNQPQHF. Combining the CDR3 with reference TRBV7-8 and TRBJ1-5 gives the whole variable domain GAGVSQSPRYKVAKRGQDVALRCDPISGHVSLFWYQQALGQGPEFLTYFQNEAQLDKSGLPSDRFFAERPEGSVSTLKIQRTQQEDSAVYLCASSKRQGASNQPQHFGDGTRLSIL.

This chain connects TRBV2 to TRBJ1-6; 7 bases are shared with TRBD1. CDR3 length: 14 residues. V dropped 11 bases and J dropped 5; count of bases not matched to a gene: 9. Looked up from germline, CDR1 is SNHLY and CDR2 is FYNNEI. CDR3 in DNA: TGTGCCGCAAGAACCGGGACAGATAATTCACCCCTCCACTTT. Amino acids: CAARTGTDNSPLHF.

The chain carries TRBV29-1 and TRBJ1-1, with D maybe TRBD1 (6 bases). The CDR3 length is 12 residues. Trimming removed 7 bases at V and 3 bases at J, with 12 bases between. The germline V gene has CDR1 SQVTM and CDR2 ANQGSEA. The CDR3 coding sequence is TGCAGCGCCCGGGACATTCACACTGAAGCTTTCTTT. The encoded protein is CSARDIHTEAFF.

This chain connects TRBV7-2 to TRBJ2-7; 11 positions match TRBD2. The CDR3 is 19 amino acids. Germline lookup yields CDR1 SGHTA and CDR2 FQGNSA. Trimming at V came to 2 bases and at J to 0 bases, leaving 12 bases not matched to a gene. As DNA, the CDR3 is TGTGCCAGCAGCTTAAGGGCCGGGACTAGCGGTCTTAGCTCCTACGAGCAGTACTTC. Amino acids: CASSLRAGTSGLSSYEQYF.

The gene calls are TRBV5-1 and TRBJ1-2, with D perhaps TRBD1 (5 bases). CDR1 and CDR2 from the germline V gene are SGHRS and YFSETQ. Trimming removed 4 bases at V and 6 bases at J, with 22 bases between. The CDR3 covers 16 residues. The CDR3 DNA is TGCGCCAGCAGCGCCCAACGACAGCTGGATAGAGATGGCTACACCTTC. Translated, it gives CASSAQRQLDRDGYTF.

The rearrangement links TRBV2 to TRBJ2-2; D possibly corresponds to TRBD1 (5 bases). V lost 7 bases to trimming and J lost 5 bases, with 17 bases between them. There are 15 residues in the CDR3. The V gene's germline CDR1 is SNHLY and CDR2 FYNNEI. CDR3: CASMSRGLGTGELFF. In DNA form, the CDR3 reads TGTGCCAGCATGAGTAGGGGCCTAGGTACCGGGGAGCTGTTTTTT.

This clone was observed a handful of times. In DNA form, the CDR3 reads TGTGCCAGCAGCATAAGGCCACTAATGAACACTGAAGCTTTCTTT. Amino acids: CASSIRPLMNTEAFF. The chain uses TRBV6-5 and TRBJ1-1, with no clear D. CDR3 length equals 15 residues. V was shortened by 6 bases and J by 0 bases, with 14 bases between the two germline ends. Germline loops: CDR1 MNHEY, CDR2 SVGAGI.

The rearrangement uses TRBV5-1 and TRBJ1-3; 7 positions agree with TRBD1. Per the germline V gene, CDR1 is SGHRS and CDR2 is YFSETQ. The CDR3 spans 16 residues. The ends lost 4 bases at V and 0 bases at J; junction bases unmatched: 7. The DNA of the CDR3 is TGCGCCAGCAGCCCCGGGACAGCTATCTCTGGAAACACCATATATTTT. Translating it yields CASSPGTAISGNTIYF. Full variable domain (rest looked up from reference TRBV5-1 and TRBJ1-3): KAGVTQTPRYLIKTRGQQVTLSCSPISGHRSVSWYQQTPGQGLQFLFEYFSETQRNKGNFPGRFSGRQFSNSRSEMNVSTLELGDSALYLCASSPGTAISGNTIYFGEGSWLTVV.

CDR3 sequence reads: CASSEGRGGAGNQPQHF. The CDR3, as DNA: TGTGCCAGCAGTGAAGGGCGCGGCGGGGCCGGCAATCAGCCCCAGCATTTT. The V gene is TRBV6-1, the J gene TRBJ1-5; weak D call: TRBD1 (5 bases). This CDR3 comprises 17 residues. V shed 1 base and J shed 2 bases, with 15 bases lying between them. Germline lookup yields CDR1 MNHNS and CDR2 SASEGT.

This clone has more than one count but fewer than ten. J is TRBJ2-7 and V is TRBV11-2, with 7 bases identical to TRBD2. V shed 2 bases and J 4 bases; nucleotides not matched to a gene: 5. Germline lookup yields CDR1 SGHAT and CDR2 FQNNGV. The CDR3 contains 14 residues. The CDR3 here is CASSLWGGVYEQYF. For the CDR3, the DNA is TGTGCCAGCAGCTTATGGGGAGGGGTTTACGAGCAGTACTTC.

The V call is TRBV9, the J call TRBJ2-5; TRBD2 matches 10 bases. From germline, CDR1 is SGDLS and CDR2 YYNGEE. The V segment lost 4 bases and the J segment 1 base; nucleotides outside the gene matches: 7. The CDR3 runs 16 residues. CDR3 nucleotides: TGTGCCAGCAGCTCTCAATTAGCGGGAGGCCAAGAGACCCAGTACTTC. Its protein product is CASSSQLAGGQETQYF.

V is TRBV7-9 and J is TRBJ1-2, with TRBD1 matching over 11 bases. V was clipped by 5 bases and J by 4 bases; unmatched bases: 6. The CDR3 length is 15 residues. Germline V CDR1 and CDR2: SEHNR, FQNEAQ (reference sequence). DNA for the CDR3: TGTGCCAGCAGCGCGGGGACAGGGGGGGCCTATGGCTACACCTTC. Protein: CASSAGTGGAYGYTF.

V usage is TRBV19 and J usage is TRBJ1-1, with D uncertain. Germline V gives CDR1 LNHDA, CDR2 SQIVND (reference sequence). The CDR3 runs to 13 residues. V was cut by 6 bases and J by 3 bases, with 11 bases left in between. The CDR3 sequence is CASSSRRDTEAFF. The CDR3 DNA reads TGTGCCAGTAGCTCAAGGAGGGACACTGAAGCTTTCTTT.

CDR3 sequence reads: CASSWGRGVSDEQYF. The CDR3, as DNA: TGCGCCAGCAGCTGGGGCAGGGGCGTATCAGACGAGCAGTACTTC. This chain connects TRBV10-1 to TRBJ2-7, with a possible D match to TRBD1 (6 bases). The CDR3 contains 15 residues. From germline, CDR1 is WNHNN and CDR2 SYGVQD (reference sequence). V was trimmed by 6 bases and J by 5 bases, leaving 20 bases between them.

The V and J genes are TRBV6-1 and TRBJ1-5; D ambiguous. From germline, CDR1 is MNHNS and CDR2 SASEGT. With 4 bases removed from V and 1 base from J, the gap between germline ends came to 23 bases. The length of the CDR3 is 19 residues. CDR3 coding DNA: TGTGCCAGCAGTGGGCTTCGTAGTGTATCCCGACTGAGCAATCAGCCCCAGCATTTT. This codes for CASSGLRSVSRLSNQPQHF.

J is TRBJ1-1 and V is TRBV29-1, with 9 bases aligning to TRBD1. Germline V CDR1 and CDR2: SQVTM, ANQGSEA. With 7 bases clipped from V and 10 bases from J, the junction kept 13 bases outside the gene matches. There are 13 residues in the CDR3. The CDR3 bases are TGCAGCGCCAGAGGTCCGGGACAGGGCGTAGCTTTCTTT. Amino acids: CSARGPGQGVAFF.

This chain joins TRBV5-4 and TRBJ2-7; D is unclear. The V end was cut by 1 base, the J end by 1 base, with 6 bases between. The germline V gene has CDR1 SGHNT and CDR2 YYREEE (reference sequence). The CDR3 consists of 13 residues. The CDR3 DNA reads as TGTGCCAGCAGCTTGCCTCCGTCCTACGAGCAGTACTTC. Protein product: CASSLPPSYEQYF.

The sample holds a few counts of this clone. V gene TRBV18 combines with J gene TRBJ2-1; 9 bases are shared with TRBD2. Losses at the gene ends were 4 bases for V and 7 bases for J; bases not matched to a gene: 11. This CDR3 spans 16 amino acids. Germline CDR1 KGHSH, CDR2 LQKENI. The CDR3, as DNA: TGTGCCAGCTCACGGCGACTAGCGGAGGCCCAAAATGAGCAGTTCTTC. Translation: CASSRRLAEAQNEQFF.

This clone was found a few times. This chain connects TRBV3-1 (or the pseudogene TRBV3-2) to TRBJ1-4; TRBD1 matches 8 bases. The CDR3 sequence is 16 residues long. Looked up from germline, CDR1 is LGHDT and CDR2 is YNNKEL (reference sequence). V lost 4 bases to trimming and J lost 8 bases; unmatched junction nucleotides: 12. As DNA, the CDR3 is TGTGCCAGCAGCCGGGGCAACAGGGGGGGCGAGGAAAAACTGTTTTTT. Translated, it gives CASSRGNRGGEEKLFF.

The chain is built from TRBV5-6 and TRBJ2-1; TRBD1 agrees at 7 bases. Germline CDR1 reads SGHDT; CDR2 reads YYEEEE. The J segment lost 4 bases and the V segment lost 0 bases, leaving 4 bases of the junction unmatched. The CDR3 spans 15 residues. Written as DNA, the CDR3 is TGTGCCAGCAGCTTGGGGGACAGCACATACAATGAGCAGTTCTTC. This sequence encodes CASSLGDSTYNEQFF. The variable domain in full, completed from reference TRBV5-6 and TRBJ2-1, reads DAGVTQSPTHLIKTRGQQVTLRCSPKSGHDTVSWYQQALGQGPQFIFQYYEEEERQRGNFPDRFSGHQFPNYSSELNVNALLLGDSALYLCASSLGDSTYNEQFFGPGTRLTVL.